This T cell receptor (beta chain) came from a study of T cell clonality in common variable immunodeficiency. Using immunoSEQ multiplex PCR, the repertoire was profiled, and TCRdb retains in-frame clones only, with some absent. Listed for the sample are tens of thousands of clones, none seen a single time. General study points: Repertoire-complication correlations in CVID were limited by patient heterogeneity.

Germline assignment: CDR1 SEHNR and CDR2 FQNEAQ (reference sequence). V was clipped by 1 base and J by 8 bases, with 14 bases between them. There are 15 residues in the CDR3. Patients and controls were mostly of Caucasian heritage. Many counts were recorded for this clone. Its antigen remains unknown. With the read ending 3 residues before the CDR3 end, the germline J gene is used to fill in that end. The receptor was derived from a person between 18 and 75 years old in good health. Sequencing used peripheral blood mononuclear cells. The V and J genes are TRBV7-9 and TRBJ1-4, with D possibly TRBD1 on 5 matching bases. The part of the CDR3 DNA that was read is TGTGCCAGCAGCTTAGGGACTGCCGGGGGGGAAAAA. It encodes CASSLGTAGGEK. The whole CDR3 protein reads CASSLGTAGGEKLFF.